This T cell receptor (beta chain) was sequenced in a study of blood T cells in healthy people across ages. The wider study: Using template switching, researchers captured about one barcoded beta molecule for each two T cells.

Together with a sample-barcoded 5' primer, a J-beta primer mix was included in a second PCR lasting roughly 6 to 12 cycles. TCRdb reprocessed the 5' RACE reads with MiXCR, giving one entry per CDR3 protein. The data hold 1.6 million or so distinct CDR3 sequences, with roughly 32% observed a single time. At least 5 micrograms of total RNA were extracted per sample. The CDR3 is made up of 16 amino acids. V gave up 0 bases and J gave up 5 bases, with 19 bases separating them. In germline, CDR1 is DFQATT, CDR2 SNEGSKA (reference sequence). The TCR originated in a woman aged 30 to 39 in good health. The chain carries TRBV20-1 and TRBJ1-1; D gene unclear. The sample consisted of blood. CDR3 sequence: CSARDRQELLKTEAFF. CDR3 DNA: TGCAGTGCTAGAGATCGGCAGGAATTGTTAAAAACTGAAGCTTTCTTT.